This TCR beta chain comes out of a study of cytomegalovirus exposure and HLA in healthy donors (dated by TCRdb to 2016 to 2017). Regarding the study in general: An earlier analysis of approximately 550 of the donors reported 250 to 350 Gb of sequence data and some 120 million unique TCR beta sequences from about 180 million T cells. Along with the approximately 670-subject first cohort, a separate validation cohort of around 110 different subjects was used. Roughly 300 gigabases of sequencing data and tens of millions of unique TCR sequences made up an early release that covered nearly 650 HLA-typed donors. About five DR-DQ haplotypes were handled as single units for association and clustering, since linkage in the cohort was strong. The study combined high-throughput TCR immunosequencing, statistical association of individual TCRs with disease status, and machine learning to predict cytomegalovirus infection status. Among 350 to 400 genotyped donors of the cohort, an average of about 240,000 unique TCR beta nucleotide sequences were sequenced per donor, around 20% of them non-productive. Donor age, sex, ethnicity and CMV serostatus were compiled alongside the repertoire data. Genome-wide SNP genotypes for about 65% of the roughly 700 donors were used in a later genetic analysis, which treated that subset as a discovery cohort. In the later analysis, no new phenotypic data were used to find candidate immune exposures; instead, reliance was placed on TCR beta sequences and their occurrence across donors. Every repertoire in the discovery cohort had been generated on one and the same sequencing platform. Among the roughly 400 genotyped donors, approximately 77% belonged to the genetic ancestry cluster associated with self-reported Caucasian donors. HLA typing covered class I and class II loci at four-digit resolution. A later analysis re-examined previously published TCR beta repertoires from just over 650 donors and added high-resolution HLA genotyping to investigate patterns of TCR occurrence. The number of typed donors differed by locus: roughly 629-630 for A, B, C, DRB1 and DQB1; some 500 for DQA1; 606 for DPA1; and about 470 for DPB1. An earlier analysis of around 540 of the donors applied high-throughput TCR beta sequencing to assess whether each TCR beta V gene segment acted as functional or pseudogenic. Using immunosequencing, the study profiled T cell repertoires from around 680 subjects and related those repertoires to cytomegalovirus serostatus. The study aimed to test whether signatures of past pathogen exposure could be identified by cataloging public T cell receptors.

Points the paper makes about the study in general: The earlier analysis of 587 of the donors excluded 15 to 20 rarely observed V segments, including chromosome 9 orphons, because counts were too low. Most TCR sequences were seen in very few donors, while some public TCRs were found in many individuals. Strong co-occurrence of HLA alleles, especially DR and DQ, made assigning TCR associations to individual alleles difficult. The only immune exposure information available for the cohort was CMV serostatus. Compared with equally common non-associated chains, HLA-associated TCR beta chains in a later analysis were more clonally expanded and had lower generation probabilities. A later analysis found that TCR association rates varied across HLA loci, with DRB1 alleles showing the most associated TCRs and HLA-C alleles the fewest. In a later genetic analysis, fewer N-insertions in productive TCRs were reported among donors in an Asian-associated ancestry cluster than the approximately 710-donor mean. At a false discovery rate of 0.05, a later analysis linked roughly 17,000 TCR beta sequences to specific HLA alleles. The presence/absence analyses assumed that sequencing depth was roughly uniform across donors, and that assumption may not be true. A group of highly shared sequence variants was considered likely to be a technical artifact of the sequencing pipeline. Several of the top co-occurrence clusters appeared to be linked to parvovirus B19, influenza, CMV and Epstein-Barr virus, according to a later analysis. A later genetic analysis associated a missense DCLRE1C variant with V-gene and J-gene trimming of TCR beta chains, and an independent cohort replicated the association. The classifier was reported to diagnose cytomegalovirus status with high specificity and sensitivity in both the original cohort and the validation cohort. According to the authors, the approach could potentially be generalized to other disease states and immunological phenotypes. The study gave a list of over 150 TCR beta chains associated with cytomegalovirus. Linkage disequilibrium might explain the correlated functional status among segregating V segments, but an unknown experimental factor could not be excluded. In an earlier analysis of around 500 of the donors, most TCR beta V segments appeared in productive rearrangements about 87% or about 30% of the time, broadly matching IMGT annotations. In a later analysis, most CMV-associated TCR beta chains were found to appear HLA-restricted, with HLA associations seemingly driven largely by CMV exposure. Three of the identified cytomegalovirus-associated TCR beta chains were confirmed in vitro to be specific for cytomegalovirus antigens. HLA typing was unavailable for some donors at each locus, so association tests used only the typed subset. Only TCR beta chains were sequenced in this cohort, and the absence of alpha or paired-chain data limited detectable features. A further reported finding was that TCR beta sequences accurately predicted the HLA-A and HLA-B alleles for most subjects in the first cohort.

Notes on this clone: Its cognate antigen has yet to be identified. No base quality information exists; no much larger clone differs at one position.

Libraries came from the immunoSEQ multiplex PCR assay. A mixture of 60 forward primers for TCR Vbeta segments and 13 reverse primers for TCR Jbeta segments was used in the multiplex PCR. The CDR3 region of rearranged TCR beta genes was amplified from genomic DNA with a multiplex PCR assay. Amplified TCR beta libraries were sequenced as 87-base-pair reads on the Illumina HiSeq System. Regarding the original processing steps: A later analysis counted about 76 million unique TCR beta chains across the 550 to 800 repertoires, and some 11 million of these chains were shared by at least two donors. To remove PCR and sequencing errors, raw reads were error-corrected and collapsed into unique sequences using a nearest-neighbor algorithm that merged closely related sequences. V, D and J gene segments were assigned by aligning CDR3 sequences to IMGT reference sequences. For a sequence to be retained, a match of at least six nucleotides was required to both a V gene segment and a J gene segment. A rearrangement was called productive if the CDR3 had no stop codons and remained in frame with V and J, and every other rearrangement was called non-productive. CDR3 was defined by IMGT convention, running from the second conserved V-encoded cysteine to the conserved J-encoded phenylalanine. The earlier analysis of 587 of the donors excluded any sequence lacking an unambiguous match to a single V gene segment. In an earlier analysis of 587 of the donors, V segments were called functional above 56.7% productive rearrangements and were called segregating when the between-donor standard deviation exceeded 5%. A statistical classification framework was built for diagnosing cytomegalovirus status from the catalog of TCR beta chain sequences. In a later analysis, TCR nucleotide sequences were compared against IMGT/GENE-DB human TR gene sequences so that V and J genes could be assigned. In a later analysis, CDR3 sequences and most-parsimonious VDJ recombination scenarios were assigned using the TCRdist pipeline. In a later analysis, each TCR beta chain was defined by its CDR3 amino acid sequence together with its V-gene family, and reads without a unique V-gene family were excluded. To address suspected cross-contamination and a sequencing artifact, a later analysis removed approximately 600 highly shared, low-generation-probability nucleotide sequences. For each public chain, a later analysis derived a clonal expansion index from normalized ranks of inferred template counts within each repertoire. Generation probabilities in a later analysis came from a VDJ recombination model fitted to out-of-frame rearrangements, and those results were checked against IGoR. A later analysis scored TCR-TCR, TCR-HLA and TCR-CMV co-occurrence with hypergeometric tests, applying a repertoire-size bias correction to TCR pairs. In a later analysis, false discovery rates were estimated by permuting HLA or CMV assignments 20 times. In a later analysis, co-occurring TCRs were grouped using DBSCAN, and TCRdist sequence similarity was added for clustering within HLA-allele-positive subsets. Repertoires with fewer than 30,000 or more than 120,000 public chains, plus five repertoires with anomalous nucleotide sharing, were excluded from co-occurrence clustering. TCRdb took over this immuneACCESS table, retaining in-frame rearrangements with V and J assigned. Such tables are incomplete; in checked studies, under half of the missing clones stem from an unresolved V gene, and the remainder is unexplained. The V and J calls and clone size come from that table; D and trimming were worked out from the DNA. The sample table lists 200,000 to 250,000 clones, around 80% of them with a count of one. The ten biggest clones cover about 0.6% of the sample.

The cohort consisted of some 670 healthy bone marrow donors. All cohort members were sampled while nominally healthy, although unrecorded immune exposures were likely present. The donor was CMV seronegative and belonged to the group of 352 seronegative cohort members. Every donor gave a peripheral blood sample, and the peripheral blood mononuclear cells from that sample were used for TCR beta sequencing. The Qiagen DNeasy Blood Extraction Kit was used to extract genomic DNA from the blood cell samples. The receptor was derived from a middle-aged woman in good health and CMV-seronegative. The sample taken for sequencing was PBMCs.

The CDR3 in this case is CAWSVWTANYGYTF. DNA sequence: TGTGCCTGGAGTGTATGGACAGCTAACTATGGCTACACCTTC. The chain uses TRBV30 and TRBJ1-2; a weak D assignment points to TRBD1 (6 bases agree). CDR1 and CDR2 (GTSNPN, SVGIG) derive from the germline V gene (reference sequence). Inclusive of the bounding cysteine and phenylalanine, the CDR3 is 14 residues long. Just CDR3 DNA is preserved here, 42 bases in frame from base 1. Trimming at the junction amounts to 0 bases on V and 0 bases on J, and the germline ends lie 8 bases apart.